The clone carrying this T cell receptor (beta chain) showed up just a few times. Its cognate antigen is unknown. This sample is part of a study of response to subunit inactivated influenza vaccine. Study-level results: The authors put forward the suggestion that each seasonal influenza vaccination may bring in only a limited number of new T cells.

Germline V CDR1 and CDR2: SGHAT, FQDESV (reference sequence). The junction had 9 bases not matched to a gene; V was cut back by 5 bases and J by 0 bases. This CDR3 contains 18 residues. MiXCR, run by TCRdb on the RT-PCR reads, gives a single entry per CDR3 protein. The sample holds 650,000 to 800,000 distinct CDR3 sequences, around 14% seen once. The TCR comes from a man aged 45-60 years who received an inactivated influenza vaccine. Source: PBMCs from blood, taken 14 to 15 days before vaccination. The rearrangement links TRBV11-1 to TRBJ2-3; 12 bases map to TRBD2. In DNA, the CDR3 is TGTGCCAGCAGCAAGACTAGCGGGGGCTACTTTAGCACAGATACGCAGTATTTT. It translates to CASSKTSGGYFSTDTQYF.